This entry lists 28 T cell receptor beta chains sequenced from one sample in a study of T cells in women clearing cervical HPV infection (dated by TCRdb to the late 2010s). The library was generated by the immunoSEQ multiplex PCR assay. Here the immuneACCESS table is served through TCRdb, limited to in-frame sequences with V and J called. Missing clones are a known gap in these copies; in checked studies unresolved V genes cover under half, and the rest lacks a known reason. This sample's listing comprises under 45,000 clones. The top ten clones comprise 4.8% of the sample. Sequenced sample: blood buffy coat. The receptor set was obtained from a woman aged 18 to 75 with a cervical HPV16 infection that either progressed to CIN3+ or cleared (not recorded which).

A word on this clone: The read ends 3 residues shy of where the CDR3 ends; the end is completed using the germline J gene. The chain joins TRBV5-1 to TRBJ2-1; 7 positions match TRBD1. Germline V gives CDR1 SGHRS, CDR2 YFSETQ. The CDR3 has 13 residues. Germline trimming cut 5 bases from V and 5 bases from J; bases unmatched to any gene: 4. CDR3 bases read: TGCGCCAGCAGGCGGACAGGAGACAATGAG. Amino acid sequence: CASRRTGDNE. The full CDR3 protein is CASRRTGDNEQFF.

Points on this clone: Read data end 3 residues before the CDR3 end; the end is taken from the germline J gene. This chain joins TRBV7-8 and TRBJ2-5, with 8 bases lining up with TRBD2. The CDR3 length is 15 residues. Germline CDR1 reads SGHVS; CDR2 reads FQNEAQ. V lost 5 bases and J lost 4; bases outside the gene matches: 9. CDR3 loop: CASSPRDSGAETQYF. The part of the CDR3 DNA that was read is TGTGCCAGCAGCCCCCGGGATAGCGGGGCAGAGACC. The whole variable domain, filled in from reference TRBV7-8 and TRBJ2-5, reads GAGVSQSPRYKVAKRGQDVALRCDPISGHVSLFWYQQALGQGPEFLTYFQNEAQLDKSGLPSDRFFAERPEGSVSTLKIQRTQQEDSAVYLCASSPRDSGAETQYFGPGTRLLVL.

As regards this clone: The DNA ends 3 residues before the CDR3 does, and the rest of the CDR3 is filled in from the germline J gene. V gene TRBV7-9 combines with J gene TRBJ1-5, with a weak D call TRBD1 (5 bases). Germline CDR1 and CDR2: SEHNR and FQNEAQ (reference sequence). This CDR3 is 14 amino acids long. CDR3 DNA (partial): TGTGCCAGCAGCTTAGCGGGGGGGGAAGCACCC. Protein product: CASSLAGGEAP. From start to end, the CDR3 is CASSLAGGEAPQHF.

CDR3: CASSARQGDPEAFF. The sequenced CDR3 bases are TGTGCCAGCAGCGCTCGACAGGGGGACCCTGAA. This chain uses TRBV13 with TRBJ1-1, with TRBD1 matching 9 bases. The CDR3 end falls 3 residues outside the read, so it is completed with the germline J gene. V lost 5 bases and J lost 6; bases outside the gene matches: 7. Germline V gives CDR1 PRHDT, CDR2 FYEKMQ (reference sequence). The CDR3 extends over 14 amino acids.

CDR3 sequence reads: CASSDLTSSDTQYF. The sequenced CDR3 bases are TGTGCCAGCAGCGACCTAACTAGTTCAGATACG. This chain joins TRBV9 and TRBJ2-3; D is possibly TRBD2 (5 bases). The CDR3 is cut off 3 residues early in the read; its end comes from the germline J gene. The germline V gene encodes CDR1 SGDLS and CDR2 YYNGEE. The CDR3 contains 14 residues. The V end lost 3 bases, the J end lost 4 bases, and 12 bases lay between the germline ends. Looking up the rest from reference TRBV9 and TRBJ2-3 gives the full variable domain: DSGVTQTPKHLITATGQRVTLRCSPRSGDLSVYWYQQSLDQGLQFLIQYYNGEERAKGNILERFSAQQFPDLHSELNLSSLELGDSALYFCASSDLTSSDTQYFGPGTRLTVL.

A remark on this clone: The read falls 3 residues short of the CDR3 end, and the missing part is taken from the germline J gene. The chain links TRBV18 to TRBJ1-6, with D hard to call. The ends were cut back, 3 bases at V and 0 bases at J, with 9 bases in the middle. The CDR3 runs 16 residues. From germline, CDR1 is KGHSH and CDR2 LQKENI. CDR3 region: CASSPMADSYNSPLHF. The sequenced part of the CDR3 DNA is TGTGCCAGCTCACCCATGGCAGACTCCTATAATTCACCC.

Comments on this clone: The sequenced fragment ends 3 residues before the CDR3 boundary, so the rest is inferred from the germline J gene. The chain has TRBV19 and TRBJ2-1, with TRBD2 matching 12 bases. J was trimmed by 0 bases and V by 4 bases; bases with no gene match: 7. The length of the CDR3 is 18 residues. CDR1 is LNHDA and CDR2 is SQIVND in the germline V gene (reference sequence). CDR3 region: CASSTKTSGGSSYNEQFF. CDR3 bases read: TGTGCCAGTAGTACCAAAACTAGCGGGGGGTCCTCCTACAATGAG.

On this clone: Sequencing ends 3 residues short of the CDR3 end; the germline J gene provides the rest. V and J are TRBV7-6 and TRBJ2-3; D not resolved. V lost 5 bases and J lost 0, with 9 bases in between. The CDR3 contains 14 residues. Germline CDR1 reads SGHVS; CDR2 reads FNYEAQ. CDR3 residues: CASSPRLSTDTQYF. The part of the CDR3 DNA that was read is TGTGCCAGCAGCCCCCGGTTAAGCACAGATACG. Together with reference TRBV7-6 and TRBJ2-3, the CDR3 gives the full variable domain: GAGVSQSPRYKVTKRGQDVALRCDPISGHVSLYWYRQALGQGPEFLTYFNYEAQQDKSGLPNDRFSAERPEGSISTLTIQRTEQRDSAMYRCASSPRLSTDTQYFGPGTRLTVL.

Worth noting for this clone: The read ends 3 residues shy of where the CDR3 ends; the end is completed using the germline J gene. The rearrangement links TRBV2 to TRBJ2-1, with TRBD2 identical over 11 bases. The CDR3 sequence is 15 residues long. V shed 4 bases, J shed 4 bases, and the junction held 3 bases outside the gene matches. Germline values: CDR1 SNHLY, CDR2 FYNNEI. The DNA read from the CDR3 is TGTGCCAGCAGTGTTACTAGCGGGGGTTACAATGAG. This translates into CASSVTSGGYNE. The whole CDR3 reads CASSVTSGGYNEQFF.

A note on this clone: The read stops 3 residues short of the end of the CDR3; the missing end is completed from the germline J gene. J is TRBJ2-7 and V is TRBV7-9; 9 bases are shared with TRBD2. V was clipped by 1 base and J by 5 bases; unmatched bases: 6. The germline gives CDR1 SEHNR, CDR2 FQNEAQ (reference sequence). There are 15 residues in the CDR3. The sequenced part of the CDR3 DNA is TGTGCCAGCAGCTTAGGGGCGGGGGGGCGCGACGAG. Translated, it gives CASSLGAGGRDE. The CDR3 in full is CASSLGAGGRDEQYF.

A note on this clone: The read ends 3 residues before the CDR3 terminus; that terminus is restored from the germline J gene. The chain joins TRBV6-1 to TRBJ2-2; TRBD1 is a possible D gene (6 bases). The CDR3 has 15 residues. Deletions cut 1 base from V and 6 bases from J, with 12 bases between. Germline CDR1 reads MNHNS; CDR2 reads SASEGT. Here the CDR3 reads CASSEGSGDAGELFF. CDR3 DNA (partial): TGTGCCAGCAGTGAAGGGTCAGGGGACGCCGGGGAG.

Details on this clone: The missing CDR3 end, 3 residues past where the read stops, is filled in from the germline J gene. The chain is built from TRBV18 and TRBJ1-1; possible D gene TRBD1, 5 bases. CDR3 length: 13 residues. V was trimmed by 6 bases and J by 1 base, leaving 9 bases between them. Germline V CDR1 and CDR2: KGHSH, LQKENI. CDR3 DNA (partial): TGTGCCAGCTCTACTGGACAGAACACTGAA. This codes for CASSTGQNTE. The whole CDR3 region reads CASSTGQNTEAFF.

As to this clone: The read is 3 residues too short to cover the CDR3 end, so that end is filled in from the germline J gene. The J gene is TRBJ2-7, the V gene TRBV6-1, with 8 bases aligning to TRBD1. The CDR3 has 16 residues. Trimming cost V 2 bases and J 1 base; bases outside gene matches: 7. Germline loops: CDR1 MNHNS, CDR2 SASEGT. Incomplete CDR3 DNA: TGTGCCAGCAGTGAATCTAGACAGGGGACGTCCTACGAG. Amino acid sequence: CASSESRQGTSYE. The entire CDR3 reads CASSESRQGTSYEQYF.

As concerns this clone: The CDR3 goes on 3 residues after the read ends, and that part is filled in from the germline J gene. V and J are TRBV12-3 or TRBV12-4 and TRBJ2-7; weak D call: TRBD2 (5 bases). This CDR3 comprises 13 residues. V was trimmed by 5 bases and J by 3 bases, leaving 11 bases between them. The CDR3 spells CASSTGVGYEQYF. The CDR3 bases that were read are TGTGCCAGCAGTACCGGGGTCGGCTACGAG.

On this clone itself: The CDR3 end falls 3 residues outside the read, so it is completed with the germline J gene. The chain links TRBV20-1 to TRBJ2-1; D gene uncertain. The V end lost 0 bases, the J end lost 9 bases, and 15 bases lay between the germline ends. The germline V gene has CDR1 DFQATT and CDR2 SNEGSKA (reference sequence). The CDR3 has 14 residues. CDR3 amino acids: CSAREGSAIGEQFF. The sequenced part of the CDR3 DNA is TGCAGTGCTAGAGAGGGCTCGGCTATAGGTGAG.

Notes on this clone: The sequence runs out 3 residues before the end of the CDR3; the remainder is reconstructed from the germline J gene. The rearrangement uses TRBV29-1 and TRBJ1-3, with D tentatively TRBD1 (6 bases). The germline V gene has CDR1 SQVTM and CDR2 ANQGSEA. The CDR3 is made up of 15 amino acids. V shed 7 bases and J shed 3 bases, with 19 bases lying between them. The CDR3 bases that were read are TGCAGCGCCGTTCGTGTGGGGGCAAGTGGAAACACC. This encodes CSAVRVGASGNT. The CDR3 in its entirety is CSAVRVGASGNTIYF.

With respect to this clone: The CDR3 end falls 3 residues outside the read, so it is completed with the germline J gene. This chain joins TRBV12-3 or TRBV12-4 and TRBJ2-7, with a possible D match to TRBD1 (7 bases). V lost 3 bases and J 4 bases, leaving 13 bases between the germline ends. The CDR3 length is 14 residues. CDR3 sequence reads: CASSFTGDSYEQYF. The CDR3 DNA, read in part, is TGTGCCAGCAGTTTCACAGGGGACTCTTACGAG.

A remark on this clone: The sequenced fragment ends 3 residues before the CDR3 boundary, so the rest is inferred from the germline J gene. V and J are TRBV5-5 and TRBJ1-1; 7 nucleotides line up with TRBD1. The V gene's germline CDR1 is SGHKS and CDR2 YYEKEE (reference sequence). The CDR3 extends over 15 amino acids. Unmatched junction bases numbered 4, after V lost 2 bases and J lost 0 bases. The CDR3: CASSFFDRVNTEAFF. Incomplete CDR3 DNA: TGTGCCAGCAGCTTCTTCGACAGGGTGAACACTGAA.

Regarding this clone: The read comes to an end 3 residues before the CDR3 does, leaving the germline J gene to fill in the end. This chain joins TRBV7-9 and TRBJ2-1; TRBD2 matches 12 bases. CDR3 size: 15 residues. V was pared by 3 bases and J by 9 bases, with 6 bases of the junction left unmatched. Germline V gene data show CDR1 as SEHNR and CDR2 as FQNEAQ (reference sequence). The CDR3 here is CASSFASGGAGEQFF. Partial CDR3 DNA: TGTGCCAGCAGCTTCGCTAGCGGGGGGGCGGGTGAG.

Of note for this clone: The read is 3 residues too short to cover the CDR3 end, so that end is filled in from the germline J gene. The chain uses TRBV20-1 and TRBJ1-6; TRBD1 matches 7 bases. CDR1 DFQATT and CDR2 SNEGSKA come from the germline V gene (reference sequence). The CDR3 loop spans 15 amino acids. Incomplete CDR3 DNA: TGCAGTGCCAGGGGACAGACAAACCAAGGGTCGCCC. Its translation: CSARGQTNQGSP. The CDR3 in its entirety is CSARGQTNQGSPLHF.

Details on this clone: The read stops 3 residues short of the end of the CDR3; the missing end is completed from the germline J gene. The V call is TRBV2, the J call TRBJ1-1; D uncertain. CDR3 length equals 11 residues. Looked up from germline, CDR1 is SNHLY and CDR2 is FYNNEI. CDR3 sequence reads: CASSETDSAFF. The CDR3 DNA, read in part, is TGTGCCAGCAGTGAAACTGACTCA.

With regard to this clone: The read is 3 residues too short to cover the CDR3 end, so that end is filled in from the germline J gene. The chain carries TRBV18 and TRBJ2-3, with 7 bases aligning to TRBD1. This CDR3 comprises 15 residues. Losses at the gene ends were 3 bases for V and 2 bases for J; bases not matched to a gene: 5. Germline V gives CDR1 KGHSH, CDR2 LQKENI. CDR3 loop: CASSPGQDNTDTQYF. Incomplete CDR3 DNA: TGTGCCAGCTCACCTGGACAGGACAACACAGATACG.

As regards this clone: The CDR3 end lies 3 residues beyond the end of the read and is filled in from the germline J gene. The V gene is TRBV19, the J gene TRBJ1-4; D may be TRBD1 (5 bases). The CDR3 runs 15 residues. The germline V gene has CDR1 LNHDA and CDR2 SQIVND (reference sequence). Trimming left V 1 base short and J 0 bases short, with 6 bases between. CDR3 DNA, as far as it was read: TGTGCCAGTAGTATAGGACAGACAACTAATGAAAAA. It specifies CASSIGQTTNEK. The whole CDR3 is CASSIGQTTNEKLFF.

For this clone: Coverage ceases 3 residues before the CDR3 finishes, and the germline J gene fills in the end. The chain is built from TRBV20-1 and TRBJ1-4, with 7 bases identical to TRBD1. The CDR3 runs to 15 residues. V lost 0 bases, J lost 7 bases, and 8 bases stayed unmatched. CDR1 DFQATT and CDR2 SNEGSKA come from the germline V gene (reference sequence). The CDR3 DNA, read in part, is TGCAGTGCTAGAGATCAAGGGGGCGCTTCTGAAAAA. Translated, it gives CSARDQGGASEK. The complete CDR3 reads CSARDQGGASEKLFF.

A remark on this clone: The read gets to within 3 residues of the CDR3 end, and the germline J gene fills in the rest. This chain uses TRBV19 with TRBJ2-1; a possible D gene is TRBD2 (6 bases). CDR1 and CDR2 from the germline V gene are LNHDA and SQIVND (reference sequence). V was pared by 8 bases and J by 8 bases, with 10 bases between. The CDR3 consists of 11 residues. CDR3 residues: CASRREYEQFF. Incomplete CDR3 DNA: TGTGCCAGTCGGCGGGAATATGAG.

About this clone itself: The CDR3 end lies 3 residues beyond the end of the read and is filled in from the germline J gene. V and J are TRBV20-1 and TRBJ1-2; D gene ambiguous. With 4 bases removed from V and 4 bases from J, the gap between germline ends came to 19 bases. The CDR3 loop spans 15 amino acids. Germline V gives CDR1 DFQATT, CDR2 SNEGSKA (reference sequence). CDR3 DNA, as far as it was read: TGCAGTGCTATCCCCGACCTTGTTGGGCTCTATGGC. Translating it yields CSAIPDLVGLYG. The entire CDR3 protein is CSAIPDLVGLYGYTF.

The chain's CDR3 is CASSHPQEKLFF. The CDR3 bases that were read are TGCGCCAGCAGTCACCCACAGGAAAAA. The rearrangement uses TRBV4-1 and TRBJ1-4; no clear D. The read comes to an end 3 residues before the CDR3 does, leaving the germline J gene to fill in the end. The ends were cut back, 6 bases at V and 8 bases at J, with 10 bases in the middle. In germline, CDR1 is MGHRA, CDR2 YSYEKL. This CDR3 contains 12 residues.

To note about this clone: The CDR3 end lies 3 residues beyond the end of the read and is filled in from the germline J gene. The rearrangement links TRBV15 to TRBJ1-5; 9 bases are a match to TRBD1. Germline V gene data show CDR1 as LNHNV and CDR2 as YYDKDF (reference sequence). Trimming removed 5 bases from V and 6 bases from J; junction bases left unmatched: 8. This CDR3 contains 15 residues. CDR3 DNA (partial): TGTGCCACCAGCGGCCGGGACAGGGAAGGTCAGCCC. This codes for CATSGRDREGQP. From start to end, the CDR3 is CATSGRDREGQPQHF. Full variable domain (outside the CDR3, taken from reference TRBV15 and TRBJ1-5): DAMVIQNPRYQVTQFGKPVTLSCSQTLNHNVMYWYQQKSSQAPKLLFHYYDKDFNNEADTPDNFQSRRPNTSFCFLDIRSPGLGDTAMYLCATSGRDREGQPQHFGDGTRLSIL.